The present entry profiles one T cell receptor (beta chain) with its context. No cognate antigen has been identified for it. It has no much larger one-base neighbor in the sample; base qualities were not kept. The data belong to a study of cytomegalovirus exposure and HLA in healthy donors (dated 2017 in TCRdb). About the full investigation: An earlier analysis of about 560 of the donors reported under 300 Gb of sequence data and roughly 120 million unique TCR beta sequences obtained from some 170 million T cells. Roughly 300 gigabases of sequencing data and around 88 million unique TCR sequences made up an early release that covered roughly 670 HLA-typed donors. Of the 350 to 450 genotyped donors, 75% to 85% were placed in the genetic ancestry cluster associated with self-reported Caucasian donors. The study aimed to test whether cataloging public T cell receptors could reveal signatures of past pathogen exposure. The study profiled the T cell repertoires of about 640 subjects by immunosequencing and related them to cytomegalovirus serostatus. In addition to the first cohort of around 670 subjects, a separate validation cohort of under 150 different subjects was used. To predict cytomegalovirus infection status, the study combined high-throughput TCR immunosequencing, statistical association of individual TCRs with disease status, and machine learning. A later analysis re-examined previously published TCR beta repertoires from more than 650 donors and added high-resolution HLA genotyping to investigate patterns of TCR occurrence. In the later analysis, no new phenotypic data were used to find candidate immune exposures; instead, reliance was placed on TCR beta sequences and their occurrence across donors. To decide whether each TCR beta V gene segment behaved as functional or pseudogenic, an earlier analysis of some 600 of the donors relied on high-throughput TCR beta sequencing. Donor age, sex, ethnicity and CMV serostatus were collected together with the repertoire data. A later genetic analysis used genome-wide SNP genotypes for about 55% of the 666 donors, treating that subset as a discovery cohort. All discovery cohort repertoires had been generated on a single sequencing platform. HLA typing included class I and class II loci at four-digit resolution. Typing coverage differed by locus: A, B, C, DRB1 and DQB1 were typed in roughly 620-630 donors, DQA1 in roughly 510, DPA1 in 606, and DPB1 in approximately 450. Because of strong linkage in the cohort, roughly five DR-DQ haplotypes were treated as single units for association and clustering. On average, around 240,000 unique TCR beta nucleotide sequences were sequenced per donor among fewer than 500 genotyped donors of the cohort, with 15% to 20% of those sequences being non-productive.

Libraries were made using the immunoSEQ multiplex PCR assay. For the multiplex PCR, a mixture combining 60 forward primers for TCR Vbeta segments and 13 reverse primers for TCR Jbeta segments was used. The CDR3 region of rearranged TCR beta genes was amplified from genomic DNA by a multiplex PCR assay. The amplified TCR beta libraries were sequenced on the Illumina HiSeq System as 87-base-pair reads. For the original study's pipeline: A later analysis tallied approximately 87 million unique TCR beta chains across the approximately 670 repertoires, and approximately 11 million of those chains were shared by two or more donors. Raw reads were error-corrected and collapsed into unique sequences by a nearest-neighbor algorithm in which closely related sequences were merged to remove PCR and sequencing errors. To assign V, D and J gene segments, CDR3 sequences were aligned to IMGT reference sequences. For a sequence to be retained, a match of at least six nucleotides to both a V gene segment and a J gene segment was required. A rearrangement was called productive if the CDR3 had no stop codons and remained in frame with V and J, and every other rearrangement was called non-productive. CDR3 was defined by IMGT convention, running from the second conserved V-encoded cysteine to the conserved J-encoded phenylalanine. The earlier analysis of about 530 of the donors excluded any sequence lacking an unambiguous match to a single V gene segment. In an earlier analysis of approximately 590 of the donors, V segments were called functional above 56.7% productive rearrangements and were called segregating when the between-donor standard deviation exceeded 5%. A statistical classification framework was built to diagnose cytomegalovirus status from the catalog of TCR beta chain sequences. In a later analysis, TCR nucleotide sequences were compared against IMGT/GENE-DB human TR gene sequences so that V and J genes could be assigned. In a later analysis, CDR3 sequences and most-parsimonious VDJ recombination scenarios were assigned using the TCRdist pipeline. In a later analysis, each TCR beta chain was defined by its CDR3 amino acid sequence together with its V-gene family, and reads lacking a unique V-gene family were excluded. A later analysis removed 600 or so highly shared, low-generation-probability nucleotide sequences to deal with suspected cross-contamination and a sequencing artifact. In a later analysis, a clonal expansion index was calculated for each public chain from normalized within-repertoire ranks of inferred template counts. Generation probabilities in a later analysis came from a VDJ recombination model fitted to out-of-frame rearrangements, and those results were checked against IGoR. In a later analysis, hypergeometric tests were used to score TCR-TCR, TCR-HLA and TCR-CMV co-occurrence, with a repertoire-size bias correction applied to TCR pairs. In a later analysis, false discovery rates were estimated by permuting HLA or CMV assignments 20 times. In a later analysis, co-occurring TCRs were grouped with DBSCAN, and TCRdist sequence similarity was added when clustering was performed within HLA-allele-positive subsets. Repertoires with fewer than 30,000 or more than 120,000 public chains, plus five repertoires with anomalous nucleotide sharing, were excluded from co-occurrence clustering. Held by TCRdb, this immuneACCESS table contains in-frame sequences only and omits some clones. Under half of the omission traces to an unresolved V gene where checked; the cause of the rest is unknown. V and J calls and clone size are given by that table; D and trimming were obtained from the DNA. The sample table lists approximately 150,000 clones, approximately 76% of them with a count of one. 4.5% to 5.5% of the sample is taken by the ten largest.

Findings and caveats that apply to the study as a whole: In vitro tests confirmed that a few of the cytomegalovirus-associated TCR beta chains recognize cytomegalovirus antigens. It was suggested by the authors that the approach could potentially be generalized to other disease states and immunological phenotypes. In an earlier analysis of over 550 of the donors, most TCR beta V segments were observed in productive rearrangements about 87% or about 30% of the time, broadly matching IMGT annotations. A cluster of highly shared sequence variants was judged likely to represent a technical artifact of the sequencing pipeline. Because counts were too low, 15 to 20 rarely observed V segments, including chromosome 9 orphons, were left out of the earlier analysis of approximately 580 of the donors. Cytomegalovirus status was reported to be diagnosed by the classifier with high specificity and sensitivity in both the original and validation cohorts. A later analysis found that most CMV-associated TCR beta chains appeared HLA-restricted, with HLA associations seemingly driven largely by CMV exposure. Across donors, most TCR sequences were observed very rarely, whereas some public TCRs were present in many individuals. In a later analysis, 15,000 to 20,000 TCR beta sequences were associated with specific HLA alleles at a false discovery rate of 0.05. Assigning TCR associations to individual alleles was difficult when HLA alleles, especially DR and DQ, strongly co-occurred. A later analysis found that TCR association rates varied across HLA loci, with DRB1 alleles showing the most associated TCRs and HLA-C alleles the fewest. The only immune exposure information available for the cohort was CMV serostatus. Correlated functional status among segregating V segments might reflect linkage disequilibrium, but an unknown experimental factor could not be ruled out. Presence/absence analyses assumed roughly uniform sequencing depth across donors, an assumption that may not hold. A further reported finding was that TCR beta sequences accurately predicted the HLA-A and HLA-B alleles for most subjects in the first cohort. The study listed over 150 TCR beta chains as associated with cytomegalovirus. In a later genetic analysis, fewer N-insertions in productive TCRs were reported among donors in an Asian-associated ancestry cluster than the roughly 700-donor mean. A later genetic analysis associated a missense DCLRE1C variant with V-gene and J-gene trimming of TCR beta chains, and an independent cohort replicated the association. The cohort was sequenced for TCR beta chains only, and without alpha or paired-chain data the features that could be detected were limited. In a later analysis, HLA-associated TCR beta chains showed more clonal expansion and lower generation probabilities than non-associated chains that were equally common. HLA typing was unavailable for some donors at each locus, so association tests used only the typed subset. In a later analysis, several top co-occurrence clusters were reported to appear linked to parvovirus B19, influenza, CMV and Epstein-Barr virus.

In total, 666 healthy bone marrow donors made up the cohort. All cohort members were sampled while nominally healthy, although unrecorded immune exposures were likely present. The donor was CMV seropositive and was included in the group of 250 to 350 seropositive cohort members. Every donor gave a peripheral blood sample, and the peripheral blood mononuclear cells from that sample were used for TCR beta sequencing. Genomic DNA was extracted from the blood cell samples with the Qiagen DNeasy Blood Extraction Kit. Sequencing was done on a sample of PBMCs. The origin of this receptor is a woman younger than 35 in good health and CMV-seropositive.

The CDR3 here reads CATSRTGAVTDTQYF. The bases are TGTGCCACCAGTCGGACAGGGGCAGTTACAGATACGCAGTATTTT. The chain joins TRBV15 to TRBJ2-3; 9 central nucleotides agree with TRBD1. The CDR3 spans 15 residues, from the cysteine through the phenylalanine. CDR3 DNA is the only sequence kept; it has 45 bases, read in frame from the first base. In the germline V gene (reference sequence), CDR1 corresponds to LNHNV and CDR2 to YYDKDF. Clipping removes 6 bases from V and 3 bases from J, with 7 as the unmatched junction base count.